The next 21 T cell receptor beta chains were all read from a single sample in a study of OX40 agonist ivuxolimab in advanced cancers. The protocol was immunoSEQ multiplex PCR, while the TCRdb copy is restricted to in-frame clones and leaves out a portion. The sample lists about 12,000 clones; 80% were seen once. The material was CD4+ or CD8+ T cells sorted from blood, obtained in a trial of the OX40 agonist ivuxolimab. These receptors all stem from an adult with an advanced solid tumor such as melanoma, head and neck, liver or kidney cancer.

A single count supports this clone. The V and J genes are TRBV7-9 and TRBJ1-2, with TRBD1 matching 7 bases. V was clipped by 3 bases and J by 3 bases; unmatched bases: 4. Looked up from germline, CDR1 is SEHNR and CDR2 is FQNEAQ (reference sequence). There are 14 residues in the CDR3. This CDR3 is CASSFAGGDYGYTF. CDR3 sequence (DNA): TGTGCCAGCAGCTTCGCAGGGGGGGACTATGGCTACACCTTC.

The chain couples TRBV29-1 to TRBJ1-1; a weak D match, TRBD1 (5 bases). The CDR3 contains 14 residues. CDR1 is SQVTM and CDR2 is ANQGSEA in the germline V gene. V lost 2 bases, J lost 1 base, and 11 bases lay in between. The CDR3 DNA reads as TGCAGCGTTGAAAGAGGGACGGGGAACACTGAAGCTTTCTTT. Translated, it gives CSVERGTGNTEAFF.

The chain carries TRBV11-2 and TRBJ2-5; 7 nucleotides match TRBD1. With 6 bases clipped from V and 4 bases from J, the junction kept 11 bases outside the gene matches. CDR1 is SGHAT, CDR2 FQNNGV, per germline. This CDR3 has 15 residues. CDR3 protein: CASRGGYSAPETQYF. CDR3 nucleotide sequence: TGTGCCAGCAGAGGGGGCTACTCGGCCCCAGAGACCCAGTACTTC.

This chain links TRBV4-3 with TRBJ1-4, with TRBD1 matching over 7 bases. There are 15 residues in the CDR3. Germline V gives CDR1 LGHNA, CDR2 YSLEER. With 2 bases clipped from V and 7 bases from J, the junction kept 7 bases outside the gene matches. CDR3 sequence: CASSQTPGQLEKLFF. The CDR3 DNA is TGCGCCAGCAGCCAAACGCCGGGACAGCTTGAAAAACTGTTTTTT.

This clone has more than one count but fewer than ten. This sequence joins TRBV4-3 and TRBJ1-6, with D possibly matching TRBD1 (6 bases). The CDR3 has 17 residues. Germline loops: CDR1 LGHNA, CDR2 YSLEER. V lost 0 bases to trimming and J lost 9 bases, with 18 bases between them. CDR3 DNA sequence: TGCGCCAGCAGCCAAGACGAAACGGACAGTCCTTTTTCACCCCTCCACTTT. Protein product: CASSQDETDSPFSPLHF.

The V and J genes are TRBV25-1 and TRBJ2-3; TRBD2 is a possible D gene (5 bases). The length of the CDR3 is 17 residues. The V gene's germline CDR1 is MGHDK and CDR2 SYGVNS. V lost 1 base and J 4 bases, leaving 18 bases between the germline ends. The CDR3 protein is CASSESRLSYAPDTQYF. The DNA for the CDR3 is TGTGCCAGCAGTGAATCCCGACTATCATATGCTCCAGATACGCAGTATTTT.

The chain joins TRBV28 to TRBJ2-3, with TRBD2 identical over 8 bases. CDR3 length: 16 amino acids. J lost 1 base, V lost 2 bases, and 5 bases had no gene match. The germline gives CDR1 MDHEN, CDR2 SYDVKM. As DNA, the CDR3 is TGTGCCAGCAGTTTAGCCCCGGGAGGGCGCACAGATACGCAGTATTTT. Translated: CASSLAPGGRTDTQYF.

The genes are TRBV7-9 and TRBJ2-1; D is undetermined. CDR1 is SEHNR and CDR2 is FQNEAQ in the germline V gene (reference sequence). The germline V and J ends were trimmed by 10 bases and 8 bases, with 15 bases remaining between them. This CDR3 has 12 amino acids. CDR3 bases: TGTGCCACTCAGCAGGTGCTCGATGAGCAGTTCTTC. Encoded protein: CATQQVLDEQFF. Full variable domain (missing parts from reference TRBV7-9 and TRBJ2-1): DTGVSQNPRHKITKRGQNVTFRCDPISEHNRLYWYRQTLGQGPEFLTYFQNEAQLEKSRLLSDRFSAERPKGSFSTLEIQRTEQGDSAMYLCATQQVLDEQFFGPGTRLTVL.

The genes are TRBV29-1 and TRBJ1-5, with 9 bases lining up with TRBD1. The germline gives CDR1 SQVTM, CDR2 ANQGSEA. With 4 bases clipped from V and 4 bases from J, the junction kept 2 bases outside the gene matches. The CDR3 has 13 residues. CDR3 residues: CSVAGTGNQPQHF. Written as DNA, the CDR3 is TGCAGCGTTGCGGGGACAGGGAATCAGCCCCAGCATTTT.

This clone has just one count. This sequence joins TRBV13 and TRBJ2-7; D gene unclear. CDR1 and CDR2 from the germline V gene are PRHDT and FYEKMQ (reference sequence). Trimming took off 1 base at V and 2 bases at J, with 6 bases between the two ends. CDR3 size: 13 residues. The CDR3, as DNA: TGTGCCAGCAGCTTAGAGGCTACCTACGAGCAGTACTTC. Translated: CASSLEATYEQYF.

V usage is TRBV6-1 and J usage is TRBJ1-3; 7 bases align to TRBD1. The germline V gene has CDR1 MNHNS and CDR2 SASEGT. This CDR3 spans 14 amino acids. V was clipped by 6 bases and J by 4 bases; unmatched bases: 6. For the CDR3, the DNA is TGTGCCAGCAGGGTGACAGGGTCCGGAAACACCATATATTTT. Its translation: CASRVTGSGNTIYF.

This clone is medium-sized. The rearrangement joins TRBV14 to TRBJ2-7; the D call may be TRBD1 or TRBD2 (5 bases each). Deletions cut 1 base from V and 3 bases from J, with 10 bases between. The CDR3 spans 14 residues. Germline loops: CDR1 SGHDN, CDR2 FVKESK. The CDR3 coding sequence is TGTGCCAGCAGCCAAGCCGGGACGGTCTACGAGCAGTACTTC. Translated: CASSQAGTVYEQYF.

The V and J genes are TRBV30 and TRBJ1-5; unclear D gene. V lost 5 bases and J lost 7, with 9 bases in between. This CDR3 has 11 amino acids. The germline gives CDR1 GTSNPN, CDR2 SVGIG (reference sequence). CDR3 DNA sequence: TGTGCCTGGTTTCCCGACCAGCCCCAGCATTTT. This encodes CAWFPDQPQHF. Looking up the rest from reference TRBV30 and TRBJ1-5 gives the full variable domain: SQTIHQWPATLVQPVGSPLSLECTVEGTSNPNLYWYRQAAGRGLQLLFYSVGIGQISSEVPQNLSASRPQDRQFILSSKKLLLSDSGFYLCAWFPDQPQHFGDGTRLSIL.

This clone was picked up a small number of times. V and J are TRBV21-1 and TRBJ1-5; the table's D call TRBD1 went unverified against the DNA. TRBV21-1 is annotated as a pseudogene. CDR3 length: 20 residues. CDR3: CASSKAPPLLDRKNNQPQHF. In nucleotides, the CDR3 is TGTGCCAGCAGCAAAGCTCCGCCCCTACTGGACAGGAAGAACAATCAGCCCCAGCATTTT.

V and J are TRBV20-1 and TRBJ2-1; D might be TRBD2 (6 bases). The CDR3 is made up of 11 amino acids. Germline CDR1 and CDR2: DFQATT and SNEGSKA (reference sequence). CDR3: CGGSRDNEQFF. For the CDR3, the DNA is TGCGGAGGGAGTAGGGACAATGAGCAGTTCTTC.

The V gene is TRBV6-5, the J gene TRBJ2-7, with no clear D. The CDR3 loop spans 13 amino acids. V was pared by 4 bases and J by 2 bases, with 9 bases between. The germline V gene encodes CDR1 MNHEY and CDR2 SVGAGI. The CDR3 bases are TGTGCCAGCAGTTCCGACACGACCTACGAGCAGTACTTC. As protein: CASSSDTTYEQYF.

The chain carries TRBV19 and TRBJ2-7; 10 bases fit TRBD1. V gave up 5 bases and J gave up 6 bases; unmatched junction bases: 10. This CDR3 has 15 amino acids. Germline lookup yields CDR1 LNHDA and CDR2 SQIVND (reference sequence). CDR3 region: CASSPTGTGAVEQYF. The DNA of the CDR3 is TGTGCCAGTAGTCCGACCGGGACAGGGGCTGTCGAGCAGTACTTC. Based on the CDR3 plus reference TRBV19 and TRBJ2-7, the full variable domain is DGGITQSPKYLFRKEGQNVTLSCEQNLNHDAMYWYRQDPGQGLRLIYYSQIVNDFQKGDIAEGYSVSREKKESFPLTVTSAQKNPTAFYLCASSPTGTGAVEQYFGPGTRLTVT.

The chain employs TRBV2 and TRBJ2-7; the match to TRBD2 covers 8 bases. CDR1 is SNHLY and CDR2 is FYNNEI in the germline V gene. Trimming at V came to 9 bases and at J to 3 bases, leaving 4 bases not matched to a gene. CDR3 length equals 12 residues. The DNA for the CDR3 is TGTGCCAGTGTGAGCGGGGGCTACGAGCAGTACTTC. Encoded protein: CASVSGGYEQYF.

This clone was picked up one time. The chain joins TRBV7-6 to TRBJ2-7; D unresolved. With 5 bases removed from V and 7 bases from J, the gap between germline ends came to 12 bases. The CDR3 is made up of 12 amino acids. Germline V gives CDR1 SGHVS, CDR2 FNYEAQ. The CDR3 here is CASSRPFGEQYF. The CDR3 DNA sequence: TGTGCCAGCAGCCGTCCCTTTGGAGAGCAGTACTTC.

The chain links TRBV4-2 to TRBJ2-7; D is possibly TRBD1 or TRBD2 (6 bases each). Germline V gene data show CDR1 as LGHNA and CDR2 as YNFKEQ. The CDR3 covers 14 residues. With 0 bases removed from V and 6 bases from J, the gap between germline ends came to 12 bases. The CDR3 nucleotides read TGTGCCAGCAGCCAAGACGGAGGGGGGCGCGAGCAGTACTTC. It is translated as CASSQDGGGREQYF.

The genes are TRBV30 and TRBJ2-2; tentative D call: TRBD1 (5 bases). Germline lookup yields CDR1 GTSNPN and CDR2 SVGIG (reference sequence). CDR3 length: 14 residues. Trimming shortened V by 3 bases and J by 5 bases, and 13 bases separated the two germline ends. CDR3 amino acids: CAWSSGHFTGELFF. In DNA form, the CDR3 reads TGTGCCTGGAGCTCAGGACACTTTACCGGGGAGCTGTTTTTT.